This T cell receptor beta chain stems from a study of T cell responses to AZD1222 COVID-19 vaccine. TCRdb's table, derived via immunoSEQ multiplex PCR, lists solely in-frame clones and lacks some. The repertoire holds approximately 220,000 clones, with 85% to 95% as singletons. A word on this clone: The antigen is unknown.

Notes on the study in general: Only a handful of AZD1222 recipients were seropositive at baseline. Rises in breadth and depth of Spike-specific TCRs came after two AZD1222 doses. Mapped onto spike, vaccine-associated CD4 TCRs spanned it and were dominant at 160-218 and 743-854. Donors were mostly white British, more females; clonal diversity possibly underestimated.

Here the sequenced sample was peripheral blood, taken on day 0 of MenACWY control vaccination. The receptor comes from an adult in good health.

The CDR3, as DNA: TGTGCCTGGAGTTCCACAGGGGGGGTAGAGCAGTTCTTC. Its protein is CAWSSTGGVEQFF. J is TRBJ2-1 and V is TRBV30; the D gene is possibly TRBD1 (8 bases). The germline CDR1 and CDR2 sequences are GTSNPN and SVGIG (reference sequence). Trimming cost V 2 bases and J 10 bases, with 15 bases left between them. This CDR3 region has 13 residues.